This note documents a single T cell receptor (beta chain) sequence. These data come from a study of T cell changes during pregnancy in multiple sclerosis. Repertoires were generated with immunoSEQ multiplex PCR, while TCRdb's copy carries only in-frame clones and drops some. The data contain approximately 46,000 clones, about 88% of them singletons. The CDR3 extends over 16 amino acids. The V and J ends lost 5 bases and 2 bases, in that order; junction bases with no gene match: 4. Germline V gene lookup returns CDR1 SGHNT and CDR2 YYREEE (reference sequence). The receptor was isolated from a female donor with multiple sclerosis, enrolled in a pregnancy study. This rearrangement joins TRBV5-4 to TRBJ2-3, with 14 bases aligning to TRBD2. Sequencing was performed on CD4+ T cells from peripheral blood mononuclear cells, taken after pregnancy. CDR3 region: CASRATSGRATDTQYF. CDR3 DNA: TGTGCCAGCAGAGCGACTAGCGGGAGGGCCACAGATACGCAGTATTTT.